This T cell receptor beta chain comes out of a study of control samples from healthy donors and cancer patients. Sequenced by immunoSEQ multiplex PCR; TCRdb stores in-frame clones only, minus some. Of about 130,000 clones in the sample, 90% were seen once. Germline assignment: CDR1 SGHVS and CDR2 FNYEAQ. V was pared by 5 bases and J by 0 bases, with 17 bases between. This CDR3 is 17 amino acids long. The genes are TRBV7-6 and TRBJ2-1, with D hard to call. Sequenced: blood. The sequence was collected from a man aged 35-49 years in good health. CDR3 in DNA: TGTGCCAGCAGCCCCGGCGGCTTTTCGAGCTCCTACAATGAGCAGTTCTTC. Its translation is CASSPGGFSSSYNEQFF.